The entry that follows covers one TCR beta chain sequence. Antigen specificity is unknown. The entry originates in a study of memory CD4+ T cells and cytomegalovirus serostatus. Study-level information: Healthy Belgian adult donors included several CMV-positive and approximately 25 CMV-negative people.

Whole-study results and caveats: Median bootstrapped AUC for CMV status was about 0.95 originally, about 0.9 US-trained.

In the authors' methods: After removing out-of-frame reads, millions of distinct TCRbeta sequences remained. The repertoire was sequenced with immunoSEQ multiplex PCR; TCRdb's copy has only in-frame clones and lacks some. V and J calls and clone size are those listed in that table; D and trimming were worked out from the DNA. The sample consists of about 59,000 clones, roughly 81% of them appearing once. The sort gate was single viable CD3+CD4+CD8-CD45RO+ cells for memory CD4+ T cells. Total CD4+ T cells were enriched by CD4 positive selection. Germline V gene data show CDR1 as MNHEY and CDR2 as SVGAGI. V shed 3 bases and J shed 4 bases, with 13 bases lying between them. The CDR3 extends over 15 amino acids.

The V and J genes are TRBV6-5 and TRBJ1-3; tentatively, D is TRBD1 (6 bases). This TCR came from an adult in good health and CMV-seronegative. The material sequenced was memory CD4+ T cells from blood. The CDR3: CASSYSQGGGNTIYF. The CDR3 DNA follows: TGTGCCAGCAGTTATTCACAGGGTGGGGGAAACACCATATATTTT.